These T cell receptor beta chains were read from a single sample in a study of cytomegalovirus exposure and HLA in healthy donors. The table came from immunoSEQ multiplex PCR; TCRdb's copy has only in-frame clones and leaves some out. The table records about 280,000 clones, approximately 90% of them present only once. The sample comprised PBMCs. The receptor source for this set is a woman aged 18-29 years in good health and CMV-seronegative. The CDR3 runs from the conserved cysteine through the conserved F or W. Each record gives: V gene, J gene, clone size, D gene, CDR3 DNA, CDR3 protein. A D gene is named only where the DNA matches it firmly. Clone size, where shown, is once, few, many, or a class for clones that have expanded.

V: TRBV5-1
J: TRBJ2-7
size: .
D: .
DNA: TGCGCCAGCAGCCCAACGGGTTCAGGGGCCTACGAGCAGTACTTC
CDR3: CASSPTGSGAYEQYF

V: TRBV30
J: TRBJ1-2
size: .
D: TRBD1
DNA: TGTGCCTGGAGCCCGACAGGGAATAGGAATGGCTACACCTTC
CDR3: CAWSPTGNRNGYTF

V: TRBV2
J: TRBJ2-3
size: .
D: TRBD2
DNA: TGTGCCAGCAGAGAAACTAGCGGCTCTAGCACAGATACGCAGTATTTT
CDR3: CASRETSGSSTDTQYF

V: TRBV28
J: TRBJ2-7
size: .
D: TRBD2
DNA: TGTGCCAGCAGTTCACCCTCGGGAGGCCAGGACGAGCAGTACTTC
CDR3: CASSSPSGGQDEQYF

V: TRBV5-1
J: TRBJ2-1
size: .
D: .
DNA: TGCGCCAGCAGCCACCTACCTAGCGACTTCTCCTACAATGAGCAGTTCTTC
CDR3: CASSHLPSDFSYNEQFF

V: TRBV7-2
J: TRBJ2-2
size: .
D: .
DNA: TGTGCCAGCAGCTTAGACAGGAGTAGGGGGGAGCTGTTTTTT
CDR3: CASSLDRSRGELFF

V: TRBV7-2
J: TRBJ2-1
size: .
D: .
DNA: TGTGCCAGCAGCTTCGGGGGTAGCGGTCACAATGAGCAGTTCTTC
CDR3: CASSFGGSGHNEQFF

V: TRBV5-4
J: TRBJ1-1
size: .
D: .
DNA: TGTGCCAGCAGCGGGGGGGTTGAAGCTTTCTTT
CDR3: CASSGGVEAFF

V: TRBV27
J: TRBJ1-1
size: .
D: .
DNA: TGTGCCAGCAGTTCAGGGGTGATGAACACTGAAGCTTTCTTT
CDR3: CASSSGVMNTEAFF

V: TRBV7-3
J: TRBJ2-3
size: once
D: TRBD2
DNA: TGTGCCAGCAGCCCTAGCGGGAGAACAGATACGCAGTATTTT
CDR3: CASSPSGRTDTQYF

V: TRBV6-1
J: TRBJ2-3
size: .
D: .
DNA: TGTGCCAGCAGTGAAGGAAGCGGGACAAACACAGATACGCAGTATTTT
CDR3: CASSEGSGTNTDTQYF

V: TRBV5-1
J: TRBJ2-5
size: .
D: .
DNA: TGCGCCAGCAGCTTGGGGGCAGGTCAAGAGACCCAGTACTTC
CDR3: CASSLGAGQETQYF

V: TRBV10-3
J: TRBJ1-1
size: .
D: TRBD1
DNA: TGTGCCATCAGTGAGCCGGGACAGGCCAACACTGAAGCTTTCTTT
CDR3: CAISEPGQANTEAFF

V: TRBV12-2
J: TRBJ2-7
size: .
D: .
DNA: TGTGCAAGTCGCCCGTCGACTAGCGGGAGAGGTCTCAGTTACGAGCAGTACTTC
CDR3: CASRPSTSGRGLSYEQYF

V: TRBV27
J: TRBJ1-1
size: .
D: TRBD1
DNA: TGTGCCAGCAGTTTAATCTACAGGGGTATAACTATGAACACTGAAGCTTTCTTT
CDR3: CASSLIYRGITMNTEAFF

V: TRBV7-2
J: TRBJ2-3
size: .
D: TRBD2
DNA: TGTGCCAGCAGCTTTTGGCTAGCGGGTAGTGCAGATACGCAGTATTTT
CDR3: CASSFWLAGSADTQYF

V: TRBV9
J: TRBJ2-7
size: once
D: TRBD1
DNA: TGTGCCAGCAGCGAGGGCCCCGGACAGGATAGTTACGAGCAGTACTTC
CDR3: CASSEGPGQDSYEQYF

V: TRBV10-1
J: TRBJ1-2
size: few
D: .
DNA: TGCGCCAGCGGAGGGACCGCCGATACTAACTATGGCTACACCTTC
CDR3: CASGGTADTNYGYTF

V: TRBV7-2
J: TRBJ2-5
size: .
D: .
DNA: TGTGCCAGCGGCTACGGCGGAGGTAAAGAGACCCAGTACTTC
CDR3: CASGYGGGKETQYF

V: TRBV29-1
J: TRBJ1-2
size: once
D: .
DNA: TGCAGTGGCTACCGGGGGACCTATGGCTACACCTTC
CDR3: CSGYRGTYGYTF

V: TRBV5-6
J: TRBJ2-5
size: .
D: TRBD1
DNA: TGTGCCAGCAGCGACACTGGGTTAGGGGGCGCGGAGACCCAGTACTTC
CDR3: CASSDTGLGGAETQYF

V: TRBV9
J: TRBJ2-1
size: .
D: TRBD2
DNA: TGTGCCAGCAGCGTAGGTAGCGGGCTCAACAATGAGCAGTTCTTC
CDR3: CASSVGSGLNNEQFF

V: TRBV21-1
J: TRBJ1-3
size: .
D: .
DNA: TGTGCCAGCAGCAAATTAGGGGCACAGGGAAACTCTGGAAACACCATATATTTT
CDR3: CASSKLGAQGNSGNTIYF

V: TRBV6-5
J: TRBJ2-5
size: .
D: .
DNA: TGTGCCAGCAGTTACTCCCTTGTACAAGAGACCCAGTACTTC
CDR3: CASSYSLVQETQYF

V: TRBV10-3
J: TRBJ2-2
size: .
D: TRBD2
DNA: TGTGCCATCAGCACCCCGGTGACTAGCGGGACCGGGGAGCTGTTTTTT
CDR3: CAISTPVTSGTGELFF

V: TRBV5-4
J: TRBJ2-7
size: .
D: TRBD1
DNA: TGTGCCAGCAGCTTGGGACAGGGGAAATTAGAGCAGTACTTC
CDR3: CASSLGQGKLEQYF

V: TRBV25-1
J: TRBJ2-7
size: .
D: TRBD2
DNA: TGTGCCAGCAGTGCTCCTTGGACTAGCGAGTACTACGAGCAGTACTTC
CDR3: CASSAPWTSEYYEQYF

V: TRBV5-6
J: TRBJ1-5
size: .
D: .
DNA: TGTGCCAGCAGCTTGCTCAATCAGCCCCAGCATTTT
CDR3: CASSLLNQPQHF

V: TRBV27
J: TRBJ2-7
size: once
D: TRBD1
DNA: TGTGCCAGCAGAGGGCCGGGACAGGGGGTATACGAGCAGTACTTC
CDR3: CASRGPGQGVYEQYF

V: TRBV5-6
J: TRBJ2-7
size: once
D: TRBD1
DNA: TGTGCCAGCAGCTTGCGACAGGGTAGGGGCGAGCAGTACTTC
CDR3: CASSLRQGRGEQYF

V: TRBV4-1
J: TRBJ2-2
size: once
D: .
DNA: TGCGCCAGCAGCCGCAACCAGGGACTTTCGAACACCGGGGAGCTGTTTTTT
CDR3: CASSRNQGLSNTGELFF

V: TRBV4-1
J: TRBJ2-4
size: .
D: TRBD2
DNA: TGCGCCAGCAGTTACCGCTGGACTAGGTGGAACATTCAGTACTTC
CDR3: CASSYRWTRWNIQYF

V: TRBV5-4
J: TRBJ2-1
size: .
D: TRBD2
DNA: TGTGCCAGCAGCTTGGTGGGACTAGCGGGAGATGAGCAGTTCTTC
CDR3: CASSLVGLAGDEQFF

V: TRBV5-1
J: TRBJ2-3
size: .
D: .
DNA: TGCGCCAGCAGCTCGGGGGACAGTAGCACAGATACGCAGTATTTT
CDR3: CASSSGDSSTDTQYF

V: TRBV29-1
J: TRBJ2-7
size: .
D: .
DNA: TGCAGCGTTGGGGCCGACTACGAGCAGTACTTC
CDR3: CSVGADYEQYF

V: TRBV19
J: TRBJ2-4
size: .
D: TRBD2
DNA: TGTGCCAGTATGATGGGGAGGGGAAACATTCAGTACTTC
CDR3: CASMMGRGNIQYF

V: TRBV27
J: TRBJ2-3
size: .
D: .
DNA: TGTGCCAGCAGTTTACTTAGGCTAGCCGGGGGAGGAGGAGATACGCAGTATTTT
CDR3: CASSLLRLAGGGGDTQYF

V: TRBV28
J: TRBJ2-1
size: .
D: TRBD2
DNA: TGTGCCAGCAGTTCTCTAGCGGGAATCAACAATGAGCAGTTCTTC
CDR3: CASSSLAGINNEQFF

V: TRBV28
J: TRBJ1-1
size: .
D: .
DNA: TGTGCCAGCAGTTTCTCAGGGATGAACACTGAAGCTTTCTTT
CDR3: CASSFSGMNTEAFF

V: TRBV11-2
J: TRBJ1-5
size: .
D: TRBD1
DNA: TGTGCCAGCAGCTTAGGGCAGGGGGCGGATCAGCCCCAGCATTTT
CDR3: CASSLGQGADQPQHF

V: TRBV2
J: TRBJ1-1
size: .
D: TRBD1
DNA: TGTGCCAGCAGTGAATACCCTTCGGACAGGGTCGGCACTGAAGCTTTCTTT
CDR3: CASSEYPSDRVGTEAFF

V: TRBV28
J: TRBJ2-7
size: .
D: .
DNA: TGTGCCAGCAGTCTAGGGACACACACCTACGAGCAGTACTTC
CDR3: CASSLGTHTYEQYF

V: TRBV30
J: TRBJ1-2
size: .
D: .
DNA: TGTGCCTGCCAATCTCGAACAGGTTCTGGCTACACCTTC
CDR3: CACQSRTGSGYTF

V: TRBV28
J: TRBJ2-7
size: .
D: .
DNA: TGTGCCAGCAGTCTCCTCTCCTACGAGCAGTACTTC
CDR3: CASSLLSYEQYF

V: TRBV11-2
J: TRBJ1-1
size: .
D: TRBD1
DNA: TGTGCCAGCAGCCTAGGGGACAGGAACACTGAAGCTTTCTTT
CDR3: CASSLGDRNTEAFF

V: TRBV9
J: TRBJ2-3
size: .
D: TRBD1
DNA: TGTGCCAGCAGCGTTTGGTCCGGGACAGGGACAGATACGCAGTATTTT
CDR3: CASSVWSGTGTDTQYF

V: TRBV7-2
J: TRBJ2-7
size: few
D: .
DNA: TGTGCCAGCAGCTTACCTTCCTACGAGCAGTACTTC
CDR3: CASSLPSYEQYF

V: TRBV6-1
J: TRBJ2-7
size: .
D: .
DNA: TGTGCCAGCAGTCCCGCACAGCACATCTCCTACGAGCAGTACTTC
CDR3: CASSPAQHISYEQYF

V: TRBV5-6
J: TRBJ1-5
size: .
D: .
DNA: TGTGCCAGCAGCTTGGGGGGAGGAGGATATAGCAATCAGCCCCAGCATTTT
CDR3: CASSLGGGGYSNQPQHF

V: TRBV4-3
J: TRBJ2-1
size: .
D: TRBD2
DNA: TGCGCCAGCAGCCAAGTACTAGCGGGAGGGCAGGATGAGCAGTTCTTC
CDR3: CASSQVLAGGQDEQFF

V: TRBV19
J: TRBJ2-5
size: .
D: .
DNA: TGTGCCAGTAGTATGGACCGGGGGGCAGGAGCAGAGACCCAGTACTTC
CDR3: CASSMDRGAGAETQYF

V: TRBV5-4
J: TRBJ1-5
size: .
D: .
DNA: TGTGCCAGCAGCGGAGGCCCAGGTGGCCATCAGCCCCAGCATTTT
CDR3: CASSGGPGGHQPQHF

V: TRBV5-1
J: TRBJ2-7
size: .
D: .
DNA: TGCGCCAGCAGCTTGGGGGGCAGCTCCTACGAGCAGTACTTC
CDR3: CASSLGGSSYEQYF

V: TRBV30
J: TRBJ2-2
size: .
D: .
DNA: TGTGCCTGGAGTACAGACCGCGGGCTCCCAGGGGAGCTGTTTTTT
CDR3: CAWSTDRGLPGELFF

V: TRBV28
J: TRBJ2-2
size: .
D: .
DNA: TGTGCCAGCAGTTTGGAGGGAGGGAACACCGGGGAGCTGTTTTTT
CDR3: CASSLEGGNTGELFF